A single sample is the source of the 12 T cell receptor beta chains below, sequenced in a study of glioma-infiltrating T cells after dendritic cell vaccination (TCRdb year 2016). Receptors were amplified or captured by the immunoSEQ multiplex PCR assay. The table comes from immuneACCESS by way of TCRdb, which keeps in-frame sequences with V and J called. Part of the clones is missing from these tables; in studies checked, under half for an unresolved V gene and the rest for unknown reasons. For this sample there are 75,000 to 100,000 clones; about four fifths appear just once. In total, the top ten clones hold around 6% of the sample. The sequencing used blood, collected before dendritic cell vaccination. These receptors came from a human donor with glioblastoma.

This rearrangement joins TRBV5-1 to TRBJ1-1; D call uncertain. CDR3 length equals 15 residues. Germline CDR1 is SGHRS and CDR2 is YFSETQ. Trimming pared 4 bases from V and 3 bases from J, leaving 16 bases between. CDR3 sequence reads: CASSPGLTMDTEAFF. For the CDR3, the DNA is TGCGCCAGCAGCCCCGGACTGACTATGGACACTGAAGCTTTCTTT.

This chain joins TRBV10-3 and TRBJ1-6; 7 bases are shared with TRBD1. J gave up 5 bases and V 6 bases, and 4 bases lay outside the gene matches. CDR3 length equals 14 residues. CDR1 is ENHRY, CDR2 SYGVKD, per germline. CDR3 in DNA: TGTGCCATCAGCGGGGACAGTAATAATTCACCCCTCCACTTT. This encodes CAISGDSNNSPLHF.

The J gene is TRBJ1-6, the V gene TRBV9; maybe TRBD1 (6 bases). CDR1 and CDR2 from the germline V gene are SGDLS and YYNGEE. V was clipped by 0 bases and J by 6 bases, with 13 bases between them. This CDR3 region has 16 residues. The CDR3 loop reads CASSVVLAQGNSPLHF. The DNA for the CDR3 is TGTGCCAGCAGCGTAGTTTTGGCACAGGGTAATTCACCCCTCCACTTT. The full variable domain, in which reference TRBV9 and TRBJ1-6 provide the parts outside the CDR3, is DSGVTQTPKHLITATGQRVTLRCSPRSGDLSVYWYQQSLDQGLQFLIQYYNGEERAKGNILERFSAQQFPDLHSELNLSSLELGDSALYFCASSVVLAQGNSPLHFGNGTRLTVT.

Only a few counts were recorded for this clone. The chain recombines TRBV7-3 with TRBJ1-1; D is undetermined. This CDR3 comprises 14 residues. The V gene's germline CDR1 is SGHTA and CDR2 FQGTGA. Trimming took off 0 bases at V and 0 bases at J, with 5 bases between the two ends. CDR3 DNA sequence: TGTGCCAGCAGCTTAACCAGTATGAACACTGAAGCTTTCTTT. Its translation is CASSLTSMNTEAFF. Combining the CDR3 with reference TRBV7-3 and TRBJ1-1 gives the whole variable domain GAGVSQTPSNKVTEKGKYVELRCDPISGHTALYWYRQSLGQGPEFLIYFQGTGAADDSGLPNDRFFAVRPEGSVSTLKIQRTERGDSAVYLCASSLTSMNTEAFFGQGTRLTVV.

This clone was detected a few times. The rearrangement links TRBV9 to TRBJ1-3; no definite D call. V lost 2 bases and J 0 bases, leaving 9 bases between the germline ends. Germline V gene lookup returns CDR1 SGDLS and CDR2 YYNGEE. This CDR3 comprises 15 residues. CDR3 in amino acids: CASSVGAASGNTIYF. CDR3 DNA sequence: TGTGCCAGCAGCGTTGGTGCGGCCTCTGGAAACACCATATATTTT.

The rearrangement links TRBV28 to TRBJ1-4; D unresolved. Per germline, CDR1 MDHEN and CDR2 SYDVKM. The CDR3 covers 14 residues. Trimming took off 6 bases at V and 2 bases at J, with 10 bases between the two ends. CDR3 amino acids: CASRNAGTNEKLFF. The CDR3 DNA reads as TGTGCCAGCAGAAATGCGGGGACTAATGAAAAACTGTTTTTT.

The rearrangement links TRBV18 to TRBJ1-1, with 9 nucleotides matching TRBD1. This CDR3 has 17 residues. Unmatched junction bases numbered 13, after V lost 4 bases and J lost 4 bases. The V gene's germline CDR1 is KGHSH and CDR2 LQKENI. The chain's CDR3 is CASSLQGTGPAGTEAFF. The CDR3 nucleotides are TGTGCCAGCTCACTTCAAGGGACAGGGCCGGCGGGCACTGAAGCTTTCTTT. The whole variable domain, filled in from reference TRBV18 and TRBJ1-1, reads NAGVMQNPRHLVRRRGQEARLRCSPMKGHSHVYWYRQLPEEGLKFMVYLQKENIIDESGMPKERFSAEFPKEGPSILRIQQVVRGDSAAYFCASSLQGTGPAGTEAFFGQGTRLTVV.

V is TRBV11-2 and J is TRBJ2-6; tentatively, D is TRBD1 (6 bases). Trimming shortened V by 5 bases and J by 6 bases, and 14 bases separated the two germline ends. CDR1 and CDR2 (germline): SGHAT, FQNNGV. This CDR3 contains 15 residues. This CDR3 is CASSPGTTLANVLTF. Here the CDR3 DNA reads TGTGCCAGCAGCCCCGGGACAACCTTGGCCAACGTCCTGACTTTC. Using reference TRBV11-2 and TRBJ2-6 for the parts outside the CDR3, the full variable domain is EAGVAQSPRYKIIEKRQSVAFWCNPISGHATLYWYQQILGQGPKLLIQFQNNGVVDDSQLPKDRFSAERLKGVDSTLKIQPAKLEDSAVYLCASSPGTTLANVLTFGAGSRLTVL.

This clone has more than one count but fewer than ten. The chain uses TRBV2 and TRBJ2-1; no firm D call. Trimming left V 3 bases short and J 12 bases short, with 15 bases between. CDR1 is SNHLY and CDR2 is FYNNEI in the germline V gene. This CDR3 region has 13 residues. The CDR3 protein is CASSDSLGLRQFF. CDR3 nucleotide sequence: TGTGCCAGCAGTGATAGTCTGGGCCTTCGGCAGTTCTTC. Full variable domain (outside the CDR3, taken from reference TRBV2 and TRBJ2-1): EPEVTQTPSHQVTQMGQEVILRCVPISNHLYFYWYRQILGQKVEFLVSFYNNEISEKSEIFDDQFSVERPDGSNFTLKIRSTKLEDSAMYFCASSDSLGLRQFFGPGTRLTVL.

This sequence joins TRBV18 and TRBJ2-2; D gene unclear. The V end was cut by 4 bases, the J end by 8 bases, with 8 bases between. CDR1 is KGHSH, CDR2 LQKENI, per germline. CDR3 size: 12 residues. CDR3 protein: CASSHYLGELFF. The CDR3 nucleotides read TGTGCCAGCTCACATTACTTAGGGGAGCTGTTTTTT.

The chain links TRBV7-9 to TRBJ1-1; D possibly corresponds to TRBD1 (5 bases). Trimming pared 3 bases from V and 2 bases from J, leaving 10 bases between. The CDR3 runs to 14 residues. Germline V gene data show CDR1 as SEHNR and CDR2 as FQNEAQ (reference sequence). DNA for the CDR3: TGTGCCAGCAGCTTTGGGGGAGGAAACACTGAAGCTTTCTTT. This encodes CASSFGGGNTEAFF.

This chain connects TRBV18 to TRBJ2-7; 8 bases are shared with TRBD1. This CDR3 comprises 14 residues. Trimming took 5 bases from V and 3 from J; bases not matched to a gene: 6. The germline V gene encodes CDR1 KGHSH and CDR2 LQKENI. As DNA, the CDR3 is TGTGCCAGCTCATCGGGACAGGCGAGCTACGAGCAGTACTTC. It yields the protein CASSSGQASYEQYF.